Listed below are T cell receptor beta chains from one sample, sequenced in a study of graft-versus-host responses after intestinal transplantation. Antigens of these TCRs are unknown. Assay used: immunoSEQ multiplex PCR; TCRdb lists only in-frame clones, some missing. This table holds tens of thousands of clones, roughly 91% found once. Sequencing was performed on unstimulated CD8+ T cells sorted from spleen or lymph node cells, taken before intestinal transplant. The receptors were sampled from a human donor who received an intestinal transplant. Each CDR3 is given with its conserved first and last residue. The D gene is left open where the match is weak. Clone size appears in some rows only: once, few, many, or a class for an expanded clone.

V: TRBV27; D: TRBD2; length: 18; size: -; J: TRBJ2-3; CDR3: CASTPSPIAGGPTDTQYF; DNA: TGTGCCAGCACCCCAAGCCCCATAGCGGGGGGGCCCACAGATACGCAGTATTTT
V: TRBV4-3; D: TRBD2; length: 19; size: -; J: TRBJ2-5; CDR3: CASSQDWMGTSALQETQYF; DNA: TGCGCCAGCAGCCAAGATTGGATGGGGACTAGCGCACTCCAAGAGACCCAGTACTTC
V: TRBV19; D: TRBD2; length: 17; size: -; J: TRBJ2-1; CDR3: CASSTLEGLAGGYEQFF; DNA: TGTGCCAGTAGTACCCTAGAGGGGCTAGCGGGGGGGTATGAGCAGTTCTTC
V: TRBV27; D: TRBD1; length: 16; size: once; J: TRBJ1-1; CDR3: CASSSLAGQTDTEAFF; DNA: TGTGCCAGCAGTTCCCTCGCGGGACAGACCGACACTGAAGCTTTCTTT
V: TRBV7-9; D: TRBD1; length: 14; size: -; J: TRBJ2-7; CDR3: CASSFGDSSYEQYF; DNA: TGTGCCAGCAGCTTCGGGGACAGTTCCTACGAGCAGTACTTC
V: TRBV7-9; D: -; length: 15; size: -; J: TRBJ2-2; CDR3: CASSLGGQGTGELFF; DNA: TGTGCCAGCAGCTTAGGGGGTCAGGGCACCGGGGAGCTGTTTTTT
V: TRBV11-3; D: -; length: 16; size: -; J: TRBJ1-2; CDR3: CASSLDRGASNYGYTF; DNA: TGTGCCAGCAGCTTAGATCGGGGAGCCTCCAACTATGGCTACACCTTC
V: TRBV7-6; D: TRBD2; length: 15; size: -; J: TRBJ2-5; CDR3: CASSPTSGGAETQYF; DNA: TGTGCCAGCAGCCCCACTAGCGGGGGGGCCGAGACCCAGTACTTC
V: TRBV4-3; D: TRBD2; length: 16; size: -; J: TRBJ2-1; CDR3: CASSQDSSGGANEQFF; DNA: TGCGCCAGCAGCCAAGATTCCAGCGGGGGGGCCAATGAGCAGTTCTTC
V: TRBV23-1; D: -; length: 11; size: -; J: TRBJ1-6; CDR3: CAGGYNSPLHF; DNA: TGCGCAGGGGGTTATAATTCACCCCTCCACTTT
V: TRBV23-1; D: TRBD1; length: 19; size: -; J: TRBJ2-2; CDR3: CASPKNRGLKISPAGELFF; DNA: TGCGCCAGCCCTAAAAACAGGGGGCTTAAAATCTCGCCGGCCGGGGAGCTGTTTTTT
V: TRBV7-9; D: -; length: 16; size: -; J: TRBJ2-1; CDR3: CASSLSGVDFYNEQFF; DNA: TGTGCCAGCAGCTTATCAGGGGTGGATTTCTACAATGAGCAGTTCTTC
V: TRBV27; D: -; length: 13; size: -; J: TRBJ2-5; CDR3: CASSFGGQETQYF; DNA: TGTGCCAGCAGTTTCGGAGGACAAGAGACCCAGTACTTC
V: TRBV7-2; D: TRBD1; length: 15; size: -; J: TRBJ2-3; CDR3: CASSLVGQGGDTQYF; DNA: TGTGCCAGCAGCTTAGTGGGACAGGGTGGAGATACGCAGTATTTT
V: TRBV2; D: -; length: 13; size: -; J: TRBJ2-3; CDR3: CASLAGSTDTQYF; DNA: TGTGCCAGCCTGGCAGGAAGCACAGATACGCAGTATTTT
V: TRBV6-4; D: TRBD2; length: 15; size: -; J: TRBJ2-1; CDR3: CASSDSLAEYNEQFF; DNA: TGTGCCAGCAGTGACTCCCTAGCGGAGTACAATGAGCAGTTCTTC
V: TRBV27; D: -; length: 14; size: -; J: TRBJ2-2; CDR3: CASSITGLAGELFF; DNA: TGTGCCAGCAGCATCACAGGGCTTGCCGGGGAGCTGTTTTTT
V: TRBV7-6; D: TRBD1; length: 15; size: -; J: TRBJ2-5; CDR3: CASSLARTGQETQYF; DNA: TGTGCCAGCAGCTTAGCGCGGACAGGGCAAGAGACCCAGTACTTC
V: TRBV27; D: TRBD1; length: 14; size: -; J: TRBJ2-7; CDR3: CASSPGTASYEQYF; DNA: TGTGCCAGCAGTCCCGGGACAGCCTCCTACGAGCAGTACTTC
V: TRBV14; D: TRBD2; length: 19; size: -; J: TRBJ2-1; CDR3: CASSQETSGGPLIGNEQFF; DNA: TGTGCCAGCAGCCAAGAGACTAGCGGGGGGCCCTTGATCGGCAATGAGCAGTTCTTC
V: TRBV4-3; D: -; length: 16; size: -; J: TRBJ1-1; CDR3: CASSQDGGGKGTEAFF; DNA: TGCGCCAGCAGCCAAGACGGTGGGGGCAAAGGCACTGAAGCTTTCTTT
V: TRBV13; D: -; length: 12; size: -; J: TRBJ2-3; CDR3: CANSLPGDTQYF; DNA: TGTGCCAACAGCCTCCCGGGAGATACGCAGTATTTT
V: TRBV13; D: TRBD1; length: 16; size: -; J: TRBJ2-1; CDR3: CASSPPGTVARNEQFF; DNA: TGTGCCAGCAGCCCACCCGGGACAGTGGCAAGAAATGAGCAGTTCTTC
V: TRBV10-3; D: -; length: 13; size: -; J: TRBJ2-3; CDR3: CAISAAWGDTQYF; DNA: TGTGCCATCAGTGCAGCTTGGGGCGATACGCAGTATTTT
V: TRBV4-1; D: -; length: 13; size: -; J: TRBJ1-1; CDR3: CASSQGGSTEAFF; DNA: TGCGCCAGCAGCCAGGGGGGATCCACTGAAGCTTTCTTT
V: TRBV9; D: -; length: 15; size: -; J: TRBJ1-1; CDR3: CASSEQTGPFVEAFF; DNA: TGTGCCAGCAGCGAGCAAACGGGTCCATTCGTTGAAGCTTTCTTT
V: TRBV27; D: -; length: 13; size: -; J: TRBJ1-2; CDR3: CASSFSQARGYTF; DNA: TGTGCCAGCAGTTTTTCCCAGGCTCGTGGCTACACCTTC
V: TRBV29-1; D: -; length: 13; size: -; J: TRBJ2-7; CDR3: CSVLPEYAYEQYF; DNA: TGCAGCGTTCTACCCGAATACGCTTACGAGCAGTACTTC
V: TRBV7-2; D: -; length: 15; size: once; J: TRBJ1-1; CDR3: CASSLGWQSNTEAFF; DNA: TGTGCCAGCAGCTTAGGCTGGCAGTCGAACACTGAAGCTTTCTTT
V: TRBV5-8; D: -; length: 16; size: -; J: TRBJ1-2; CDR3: CASSPTVRISNYGYTF; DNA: TGTGCCAGCAGCCCGACAGTCCGAATTTCAAACTATGGCTACACCTTC
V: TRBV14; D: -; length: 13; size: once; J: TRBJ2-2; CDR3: CASSQDSSGELFF; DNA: TGTGCCAGCAGCCAAGATTCATCCGGGGAGCTGTTTTTT